This TCR beta chain derives from a study of T-cell reconstitution after alpha-beta-depleted transplantation in children. This clonotype was seen a handful of times. During its preparation, the TCRbeta library received unique molecular identifiers. One entry per CDR3 protein results from TCRdb running MiXCR on the PCR reads. The sample has 350,000 to 450,000 distinct CDR3 sequences; 10% to 15% are singletons. The V end was cut by 2 bases, the J end by 2 bases, with 13 bases between. CDR1 SGHAT and CDR2 FQNNGV come from the germline V gene. This CDR3 has 16 residues. This chain joins TRBV11-2 and TRBJ1-3, with D perhaps TRBD1 (5 bases). The specimen comprised PBMCs, sampled from the stem cell graft. The receptor was derived from a human donor who donated a stem cell graft to a child with Fanconi anemia. The CDR3, as DNA: TGTGCCAGCAGCTTACTACCGGGACTCGCTGGAAACACCATATATTTT. This gives the protein CASSLLPGLAGNTIYF.